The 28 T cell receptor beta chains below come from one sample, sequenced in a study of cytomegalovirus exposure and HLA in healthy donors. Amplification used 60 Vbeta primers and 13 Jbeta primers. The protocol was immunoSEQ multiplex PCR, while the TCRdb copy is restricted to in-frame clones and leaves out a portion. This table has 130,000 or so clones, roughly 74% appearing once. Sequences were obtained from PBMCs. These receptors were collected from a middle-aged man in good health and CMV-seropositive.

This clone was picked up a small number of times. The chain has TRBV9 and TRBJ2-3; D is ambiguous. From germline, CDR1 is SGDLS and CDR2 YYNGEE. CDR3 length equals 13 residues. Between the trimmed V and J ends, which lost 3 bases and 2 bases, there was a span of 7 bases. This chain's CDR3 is CASSDGVTDTQYF. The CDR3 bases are TGTGCCAGCAGCGATGGAGTCACAGATACGCAGTATTTT.

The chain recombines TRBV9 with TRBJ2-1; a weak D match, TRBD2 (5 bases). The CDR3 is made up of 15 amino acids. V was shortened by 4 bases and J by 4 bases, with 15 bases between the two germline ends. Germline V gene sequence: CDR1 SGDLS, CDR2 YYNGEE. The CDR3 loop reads CASSSRVGRYNEQFF. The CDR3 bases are TGTGCCAGCAGCTCAAGGGTGGGGAGATACAATGAGCAGTTCTTC.

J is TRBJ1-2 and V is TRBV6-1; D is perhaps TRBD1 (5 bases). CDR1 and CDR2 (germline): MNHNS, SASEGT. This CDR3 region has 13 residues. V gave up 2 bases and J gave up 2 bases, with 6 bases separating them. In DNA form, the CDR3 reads TGTGCCAGCAGTGAACAGGGAAACTATGGCTACACCTTC. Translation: CASSEQGNYGYTF.

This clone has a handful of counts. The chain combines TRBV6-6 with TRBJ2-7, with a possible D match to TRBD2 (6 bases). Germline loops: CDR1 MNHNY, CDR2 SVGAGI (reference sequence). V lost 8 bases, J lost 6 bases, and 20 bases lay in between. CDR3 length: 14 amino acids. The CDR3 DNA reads TGTGCCAGCCGCGAAGGACCGACTAGTCTCGAGCAGTACTTC. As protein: CASREGPTSLEQYF.

Here the CDR3 reads CATSRVSGMGSETQYF. CDR3 bases: TGTGCCACCAGCAGAGTCAGCGGGATGGGGTCAGAGACCCAGTACTTC. This chain connects TRBV15 to TRBJ2-5, with 7 positions matching TRBD2. This CDR3 is built from 16 residues. V trimming: 1 base; J trimming: 4 bases; junction bases outside the gene matches: 9. Germline CDR1 LNHNV, CDR2 YYDKDF (reference sequence).

CDR3 residues: CASSSARTASELFF. CDR3 bases: TGTGCCAGCAGCTCGGCCAGGACAGCGTCGGAACTGTTTTTT. V usage is TRBV11-2 and J usage is TRBJ1-4; weak D call: TRBD1 (6 bases). This CDR3 contains 14 residues. Trimming pared 4 bases from V and 12 bases from J, leaving 18 bases between. CDR1 SGHAT and CDR2 FQNNGV come from the germline V gene.

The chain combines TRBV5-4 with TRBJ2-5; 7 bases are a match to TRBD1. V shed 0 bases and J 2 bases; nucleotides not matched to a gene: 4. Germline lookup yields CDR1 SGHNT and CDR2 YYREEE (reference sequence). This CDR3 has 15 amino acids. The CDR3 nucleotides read TGTGCCAGCAGCTTGGATTTGACAGGGCAAGAGACCCAGTACTTC. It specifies CASSLDLTGQETQYF.

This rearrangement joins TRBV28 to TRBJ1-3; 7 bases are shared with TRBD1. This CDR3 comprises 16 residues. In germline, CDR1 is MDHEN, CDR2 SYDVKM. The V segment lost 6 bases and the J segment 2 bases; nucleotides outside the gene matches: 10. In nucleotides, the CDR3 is TGTGCCAGCAGCCCGGGGGGGCAGGGGGCTGGAAACACCATATATTTT. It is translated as CASSPGGQGAGNTIYF.

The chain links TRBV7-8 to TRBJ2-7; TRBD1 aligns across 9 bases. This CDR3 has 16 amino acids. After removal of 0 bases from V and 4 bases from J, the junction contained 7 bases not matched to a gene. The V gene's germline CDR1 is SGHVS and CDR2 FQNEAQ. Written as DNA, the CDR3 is TGTGCCAGCAGCTTAGCGGGACAGGGCCTCGAGTACGAGCAGTACTTC. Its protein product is CASSLAGQGLEYEQYF.

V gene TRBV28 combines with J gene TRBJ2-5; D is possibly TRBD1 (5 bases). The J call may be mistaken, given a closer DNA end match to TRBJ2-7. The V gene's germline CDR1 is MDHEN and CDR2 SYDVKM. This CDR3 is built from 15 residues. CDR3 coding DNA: TGTGCCAGCACCTCATCGGACAAGAGTTACTACGAGCAGTACTTC. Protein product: CASTSSDKSYYEQYF.

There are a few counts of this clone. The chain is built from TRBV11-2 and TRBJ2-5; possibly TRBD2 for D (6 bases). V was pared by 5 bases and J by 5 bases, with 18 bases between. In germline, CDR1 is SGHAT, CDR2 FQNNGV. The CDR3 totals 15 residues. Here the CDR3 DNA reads TGTGCCAGCAGCCTACATGCGGGGTTCGGTGAGACCCAGTACTTC. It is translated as CASSLHAGFGETQYF. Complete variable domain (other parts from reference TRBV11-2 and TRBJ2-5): EAGVAQSPRYKIIEKRQSVAFWCNPISGHATLYWYQQILGQGPKLLIQFQNNGVVDDSQLPKDRFSAERLKGVDSTLKIQPAKLEDSAVYLCASSLHAGFGETQYFGPGTRLLVL.

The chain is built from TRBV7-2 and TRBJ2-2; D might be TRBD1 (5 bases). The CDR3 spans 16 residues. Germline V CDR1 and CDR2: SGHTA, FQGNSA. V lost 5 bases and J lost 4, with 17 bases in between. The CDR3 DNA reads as TGTGCCAGCAGCCCCCTACCGTCAGGGCTCACCGGGGAGCTGTTTTTT. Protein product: CASSPLPSGLTGELFF.

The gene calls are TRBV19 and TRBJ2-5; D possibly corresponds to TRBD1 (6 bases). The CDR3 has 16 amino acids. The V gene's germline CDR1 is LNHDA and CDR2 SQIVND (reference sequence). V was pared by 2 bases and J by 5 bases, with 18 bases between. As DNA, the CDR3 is TGTGCCAGTAGTATACTCTTGGGGGCAAGGAGGGAGACCCAGTACTTC. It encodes CASSILLGARRETQYF.

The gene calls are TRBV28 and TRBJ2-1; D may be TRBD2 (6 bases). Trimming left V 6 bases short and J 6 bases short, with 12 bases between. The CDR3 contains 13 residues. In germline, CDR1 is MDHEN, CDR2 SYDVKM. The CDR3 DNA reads TGTGCCAGCAGAAATAGCGGATCCAATGAGCAGTTCTTC. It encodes CASRNSGSNEQFF.

The CDR3 DNA reads as TGTGCTAGTGGTCCACAGGGGGGTCCTCCCTACGAGCAGTACTTC. It encodes CASGPQGGPPYEQYF. The chain recombines TRBV12-5 with TRBJ2-7, with 8 nucleotides matching TRBD1. The CDR3 sequence is 15 residues long. The junction had 8 bases not matched to a gene; V was cut back by 5 bases and J by 2 bases. Germline V gives CDR1 LGHNT, CDR2 FRNRAP. Based on the CDR3 plus reference TRBV12-5 and TRBJ2-7, the full variable domain is DARVTQTPRHKVTEMGQEVTMRCQPILGHNTVFWYRQTMMQGLELLAYFRNRAPLDDSGMPKDRFSAEMPDATLATLKIQPSEPRDSAVYFCASGPQGGPPYEQYFGPGTRLTVT.

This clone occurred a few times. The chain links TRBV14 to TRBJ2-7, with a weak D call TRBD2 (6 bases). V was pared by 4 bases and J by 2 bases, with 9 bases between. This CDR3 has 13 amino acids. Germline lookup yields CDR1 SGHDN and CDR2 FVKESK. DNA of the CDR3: TGTGCCAGCAGCCTGGGGACTCCCTACGAGCAGTACTTC. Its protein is CASSLGTPYEQYF.

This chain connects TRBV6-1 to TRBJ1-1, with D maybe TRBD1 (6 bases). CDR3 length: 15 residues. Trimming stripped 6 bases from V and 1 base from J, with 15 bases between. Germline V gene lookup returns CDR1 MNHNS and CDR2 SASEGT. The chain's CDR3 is CASSEHRVGNTEAFF. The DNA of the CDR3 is TGTGCCAGCAGCGAACACAGGGTTGGGAACACTGAAGCTTTCTTT.

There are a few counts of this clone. CDR3 nucleotides: TGTGCCAGTAGTCGGGTACTAGCCAAAAACATTCAGTACTTC. Encoded protein: CASSRVLAKNIQYF. V gene TRBV19 combines with J gene TRBJ2-4; D ambiguous. The CDR3 sequence is 14 residues long. V dropped 5 bases and J dropped 0 bases, with 8 bases sitting between them. CDR1 and CDR2 from the germline V gene are LNHDA and SQIVND (reference sequence).

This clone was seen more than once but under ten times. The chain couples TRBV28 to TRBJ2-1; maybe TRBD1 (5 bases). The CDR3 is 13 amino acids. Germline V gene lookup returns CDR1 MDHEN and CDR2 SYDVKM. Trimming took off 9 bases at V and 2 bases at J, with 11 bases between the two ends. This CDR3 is CASKTGPYNEQFF. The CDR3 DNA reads TGTGCCAGTAAAACAGGACCCTACAATGAGCAGTTCTTC.

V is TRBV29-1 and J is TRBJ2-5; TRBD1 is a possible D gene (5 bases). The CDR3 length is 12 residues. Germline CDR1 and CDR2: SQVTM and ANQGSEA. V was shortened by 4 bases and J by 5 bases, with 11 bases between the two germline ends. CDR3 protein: CSVAAGWETQYF. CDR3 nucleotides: TGCAGCGTTGCGGCAGGGTGGGAGACCCAGTACTTC. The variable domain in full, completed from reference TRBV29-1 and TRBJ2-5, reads SAVISQKPSRDICQRGTSLTIQCQVDSQVTMMFWYRQQPGQSLTLIATANQGSEATYESGFVIDKFPISRPNLTFSTLTVSNMSPEDSSIYLCSVAAGWETQYFGPGTRLLVL.

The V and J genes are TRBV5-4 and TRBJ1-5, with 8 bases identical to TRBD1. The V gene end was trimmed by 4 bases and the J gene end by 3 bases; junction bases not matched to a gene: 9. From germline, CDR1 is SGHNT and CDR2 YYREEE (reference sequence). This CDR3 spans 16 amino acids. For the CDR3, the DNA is TGTGCCAGCAGCCGGGGACAGGCCCGGGTCAATCAGCCCCAGCATTTT. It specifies CASSRGQARVNQPQHF.

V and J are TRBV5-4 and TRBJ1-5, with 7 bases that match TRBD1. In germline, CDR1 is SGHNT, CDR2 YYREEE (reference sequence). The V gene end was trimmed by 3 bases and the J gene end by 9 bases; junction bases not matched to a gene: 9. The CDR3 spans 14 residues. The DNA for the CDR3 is TGTGCCAGCAGCTCCGACAGGGACCAGGGGCCCCAGCATTTT. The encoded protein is CASSSDRDQGPQHF.

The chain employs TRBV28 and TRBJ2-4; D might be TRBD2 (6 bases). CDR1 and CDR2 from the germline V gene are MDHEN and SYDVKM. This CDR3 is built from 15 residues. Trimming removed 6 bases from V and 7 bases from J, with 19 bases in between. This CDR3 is CASSQPGVGDNIQYF. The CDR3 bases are TGTGCCAGCAGCCAACCGGGGGTCGGGGATAACATTCAGTACTTC.

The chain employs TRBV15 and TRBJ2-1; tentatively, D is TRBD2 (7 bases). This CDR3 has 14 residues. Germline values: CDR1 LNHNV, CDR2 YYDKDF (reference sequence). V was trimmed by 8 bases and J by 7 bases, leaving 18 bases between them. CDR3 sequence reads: CATLGGALRNEQFF. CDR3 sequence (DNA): TGTGCCACCCTGGGGGGGGCCTTAAGGAATGAGCAGTTCTTC.

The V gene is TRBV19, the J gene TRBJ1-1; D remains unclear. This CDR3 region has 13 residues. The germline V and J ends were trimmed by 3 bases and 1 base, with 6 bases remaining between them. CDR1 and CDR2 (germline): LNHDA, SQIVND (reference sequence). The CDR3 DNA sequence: TGTGCCAGTAGTATGAGAGAGAACACTGAAGCTTTCTTT. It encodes CASSMRENTEAFF.

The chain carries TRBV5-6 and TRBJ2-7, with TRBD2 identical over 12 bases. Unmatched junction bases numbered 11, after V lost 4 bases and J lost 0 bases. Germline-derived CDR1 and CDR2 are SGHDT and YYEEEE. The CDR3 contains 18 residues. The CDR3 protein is CASSMKTSGRMDSYEQYF. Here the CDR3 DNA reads TGTGCCAGCAGCATGAAGACTAGCGGGAGAATGGACTCCTACGAGCAGTACTTC.

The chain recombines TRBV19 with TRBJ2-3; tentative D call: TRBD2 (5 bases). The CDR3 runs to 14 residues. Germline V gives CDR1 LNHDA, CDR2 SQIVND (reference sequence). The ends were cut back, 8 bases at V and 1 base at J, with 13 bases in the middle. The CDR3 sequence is CASGIASGTDTQYF. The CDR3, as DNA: TGTGCCAGTGGAATAGCGTCGGGCACAGATACGCAGTATTTT.

The CDR3: CASSPGTGGNEQFF. In DNA form, the CDR3 reads TGTGCCAGCAGTCCTGGGACAGGGGGCAATGAGCAGTTCTTC. The chain carries TRBV27 and TRBJ2-1, with TRBD1 matching 11 bases. The CDR3 consists of 14 residues. Germline CDR1 is MNHEY and CDR2 is SMNVEV (reference sequence). The J segment lost 6 bases and the V segment lost 5 bases, leaving 3 bases of the junction unmatched.